The entry that follows covers one T cell receptor beta chain sequence. Sequencing was performed with immunoSEQ multiplex PCR; in TCRdb, only in-frame clones are kept and a portion is missing. The table records approximately 200,000 clones, approximately 87% of them present only once. The data originate from a study of blood T cell repertoires in COVID-19. Study-level information: Both acute and convalescent COVID-19 samples were obtained from the United States, Italy and Spain.

Per the germline V gene, CDR1 is MNHEY and CDR2 is SVGEGT. This CDR3 is built from 14 residues. The ends were cut back, 6 bases at V and 6 bases at J, with 18 bases in the middle. The sequencing sample was made of peripheral blood. This receptor was obtained from a man in his sixties who had recovered from COVID-19. V gene TRBV6-2 or TRBV6-3 combines with J gene TRBJ2-7; TRBD2 is a possible D gene (6 bases). The DNA of the CDR3 is TGTGCCAGCAGCCTTGGACTACCCGGGGGCGAGCAGTACTTC. Residues: CASSLGLPGGEQYF.